This T cell receptor beta chain emerged from a study of tissue T cells after allogeneic stem cell transplantation. This CDR3 contains 14 residues. J lost 5 bases, V lost 6 bases, and 9 bases had no gene match. CDR1 and CDR2 (germline): SGHKS, YYEKEE (reference sequence). Measured with immunoSEQ multiplex PCR; TCRdb has only the in-frame clones, and not every one. The sample includes some 43,000 clones, just under 95% of them seen just once. The gene calls are TRBV5-5 and TRBJ2-7; 9 bases are a match to TRBD1. Sequencing used blood, obtained before transplantation. This receptor was taken from a woman aged 35 to 70 who later had graft-versus-host disease after an allogeneic stem cell transplant. The CDR3 loop reads CASNSRDRVHEQYF. CDR3 in DNA: TGTGCCAGCAACTCCCGGGACAGGGTCCACGAGCAGTACTTC.